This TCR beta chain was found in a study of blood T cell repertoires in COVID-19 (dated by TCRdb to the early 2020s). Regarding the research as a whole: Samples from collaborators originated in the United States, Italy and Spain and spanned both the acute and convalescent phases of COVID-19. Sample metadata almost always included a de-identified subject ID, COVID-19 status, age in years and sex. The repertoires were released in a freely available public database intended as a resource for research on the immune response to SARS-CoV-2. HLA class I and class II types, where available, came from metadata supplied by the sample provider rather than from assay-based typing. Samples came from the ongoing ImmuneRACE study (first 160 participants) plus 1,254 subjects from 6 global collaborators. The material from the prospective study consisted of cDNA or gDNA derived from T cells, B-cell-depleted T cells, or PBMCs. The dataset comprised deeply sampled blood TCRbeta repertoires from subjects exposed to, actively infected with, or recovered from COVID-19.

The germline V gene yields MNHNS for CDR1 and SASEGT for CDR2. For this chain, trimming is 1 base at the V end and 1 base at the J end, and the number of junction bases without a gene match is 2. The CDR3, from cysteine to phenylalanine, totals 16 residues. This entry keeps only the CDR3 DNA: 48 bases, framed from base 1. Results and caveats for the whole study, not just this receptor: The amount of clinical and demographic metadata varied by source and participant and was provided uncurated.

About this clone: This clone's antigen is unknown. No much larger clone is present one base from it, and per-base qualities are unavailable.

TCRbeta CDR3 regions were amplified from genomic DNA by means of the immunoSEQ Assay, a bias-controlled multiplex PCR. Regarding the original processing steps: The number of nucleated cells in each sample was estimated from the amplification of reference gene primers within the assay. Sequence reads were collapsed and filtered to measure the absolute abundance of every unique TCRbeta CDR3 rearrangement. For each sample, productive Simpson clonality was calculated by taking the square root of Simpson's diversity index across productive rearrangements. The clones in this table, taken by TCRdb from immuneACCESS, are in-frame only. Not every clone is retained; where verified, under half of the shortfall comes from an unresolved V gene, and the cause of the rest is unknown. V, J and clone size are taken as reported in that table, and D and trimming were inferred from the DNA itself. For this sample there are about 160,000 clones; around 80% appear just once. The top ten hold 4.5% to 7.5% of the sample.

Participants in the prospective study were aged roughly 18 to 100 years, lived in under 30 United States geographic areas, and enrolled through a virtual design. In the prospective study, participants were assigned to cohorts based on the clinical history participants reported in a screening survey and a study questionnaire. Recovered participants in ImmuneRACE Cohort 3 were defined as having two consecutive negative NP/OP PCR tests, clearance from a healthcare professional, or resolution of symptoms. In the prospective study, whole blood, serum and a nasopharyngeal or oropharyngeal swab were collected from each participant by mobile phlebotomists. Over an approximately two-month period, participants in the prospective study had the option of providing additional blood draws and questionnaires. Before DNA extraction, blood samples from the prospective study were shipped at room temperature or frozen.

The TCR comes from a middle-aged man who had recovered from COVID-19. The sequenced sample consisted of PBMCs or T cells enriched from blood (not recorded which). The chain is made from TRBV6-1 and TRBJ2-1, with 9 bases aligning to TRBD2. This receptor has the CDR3 CASSEVSGGSYNEQFF. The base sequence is TGTGCCAGCAGTGAAGTGAGCGGGGGGTCCTACAATGAGCAGTTCTTC.